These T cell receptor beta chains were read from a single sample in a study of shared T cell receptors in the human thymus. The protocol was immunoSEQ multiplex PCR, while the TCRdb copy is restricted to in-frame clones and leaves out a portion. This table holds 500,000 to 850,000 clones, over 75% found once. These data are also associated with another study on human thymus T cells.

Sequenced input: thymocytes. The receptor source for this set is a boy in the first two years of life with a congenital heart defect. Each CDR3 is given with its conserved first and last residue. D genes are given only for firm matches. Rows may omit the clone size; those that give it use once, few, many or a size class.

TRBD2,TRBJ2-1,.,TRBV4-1,TGCGCCAGCAGCCAAGGGCTAGCGGAGCTGTACAATGAGCAGTTCTTC,CASSQGLAELYNEQFF
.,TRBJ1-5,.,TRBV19,TGTGCCACTAAATGGGGGGTGGGGGACAATCAGCCCCAGCATTTT,CATKWGVGDNQPQHF
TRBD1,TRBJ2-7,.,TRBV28,TGTGCCAGCAGTCGAGCTCTGTTAAAGACTGAGGAGGGAGACAGGGGTTACGAGCAGTACTTC,CASSRALLKTEEGDRGYEQYF
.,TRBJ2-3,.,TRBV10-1,TGCGCCAGCAGCACTGGAAAGCGGGTAGCGGATACGCAGTATTTT,CASSTGKRVADTQYF
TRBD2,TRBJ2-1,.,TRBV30,TGTGCCTGGAGTGTTACGCGGACTAGCGGCTCCTACAATGAGCAGTTCTTC,CAWSVTRTSGSYNEQFF
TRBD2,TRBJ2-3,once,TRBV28,TGTGCCAGCAGTTTGTCTGCGGGGGGGACTACAGATACGCAGTATTTT,CASSLSAGGTTDTQYF
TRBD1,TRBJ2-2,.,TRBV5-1,TGCGCCAGCAGCGCTGGGACAGGGGGGACCGGGGAGCTGTTTTTT,CASSAGTGGTGELFF
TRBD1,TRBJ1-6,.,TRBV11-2,TGTGCCAGCAGCAAGCTCAACAGGGGGAGCTTTAATAATTCACCCCTCCACTTT,CASSKLNRGSFNNSPLHF
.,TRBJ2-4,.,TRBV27,TGTGCCAGCAGCAACAGGGCCTCAGAAGGCATTCAGTACTTC,CASSNRASEGIQYF
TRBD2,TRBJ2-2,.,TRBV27,TGTGCCAGCAGTCGACTAGCCCCCGGGGAGCTGTTTTTT,CASSRLAPGELFF
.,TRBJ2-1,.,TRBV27,TGTGCCAGCAGTTTATATAGGCTTAACGGACTAACCGATGAGCAGTTCTTC,CASSLYRLNGLTDEQFF
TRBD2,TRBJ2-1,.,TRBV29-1,TGCAGCGTTGCCGTCCTAGCGGGAGGGCCGTACAATGAGCAGTTCTTC,CSVAVLAGGPYNEQFF
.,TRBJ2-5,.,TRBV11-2,TGTGCCAGCAGCTCTAGGGTCGGGGAGAAGACCCAGTACTTC,CASSSRVGEKTQYF
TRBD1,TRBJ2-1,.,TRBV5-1,TGCGCCAGCAGCTTGAATTGGCAGGGGGCCGATGAGCAGTTCTTC,CASSLNWQGADEQFF
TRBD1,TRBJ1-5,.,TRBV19,TGTGCCAGTAGTATACAGGGGACAGATCAGCCCCAGCATTTT,CASSIQGTDQPQHF
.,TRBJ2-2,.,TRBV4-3,TGCGCCAGCAGCCAAGATAGTACAGCAACCACCGGGGAGCTGTTTTTT,CASSQDSTATTGELFF
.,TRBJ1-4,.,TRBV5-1,TGCGCCAGCAGCTTGGAAGGGGGAGCCGGTGAAAAACTGTTTTTT,CASSLEGGAGEKLFF
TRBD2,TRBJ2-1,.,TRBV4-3,TGCGCCAGCAGCCAAGCCGGGACTAGAAATGAGCAGTTCTTC,CASSQAGTRNEQFF
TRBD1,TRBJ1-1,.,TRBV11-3,TGTGCCAGTACATGGGGCGGACAGGGGCCGAACACTGAAGCTTTCTTT,CASTWGGQGPNTEAFF
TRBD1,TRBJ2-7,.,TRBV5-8,TGTGCCAGCAGCTTGGTGGGACAGGAGTACGAGCAGTACTTC,CASSLVGQEYEQYF
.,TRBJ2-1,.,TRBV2,TGTGCCAGCAGTGACCAGCGGGATGAGCAGTTCTTC,CASSDQRDEQFF
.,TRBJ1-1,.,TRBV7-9,TGTGCCAGCAGCTTAGTTATGACTGAAGCTTTCTTT,CASSLVMTEAFF
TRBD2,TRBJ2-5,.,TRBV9,TGTGCCAGCAGCGCGTGGACTAGCGGGGGTGATGAGACCCAGTACTTC,CASSAWTSGGDETQYF
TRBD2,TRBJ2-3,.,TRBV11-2,TGTGCCAGCAGCCCGGAGCGGGGGACCTTTAGCACAGATACGCAGTATTTT,CASSPERGTFSTDTQYF
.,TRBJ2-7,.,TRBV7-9,TGTGCCAGCAGCTTAGAATGGGCAGGAGGCAACGAGCAGTACTTC,CASSLEWAGGNEQYF
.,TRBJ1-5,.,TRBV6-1,TGTGCCAGCAGTGAAGTCCGGGACAAGGATCAGCCCCAGCATTTT,CASSEVRDKDQPQHF
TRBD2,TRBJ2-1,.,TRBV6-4,TGTGCCAGCAGTGAGCGGGGGTGGGCAAATGAGCAGTTCTTC,CASSERGWANEQFF
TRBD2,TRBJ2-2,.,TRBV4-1,TGCGCCAGCAGCCAACGACGCGAGCGGGAGTGGTCCGGGGAGCTGTTTTTT,CASSQRREREWSGELFF
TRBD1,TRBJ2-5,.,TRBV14,TGTGCCAGCAGTCCCCGGACAGGGCGTAAAGAGACCCAGTACTTC,CASSPRTGRKETQYF
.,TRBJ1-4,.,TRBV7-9,TGTGCCAGCAGCTTAGGCCGAGGGGAAAAACTGTTTTTT,CASSLGRGEKLFF